Given below is one TCR beta chain in context. Antigen unknown. PCR amplification relied on 60 Vbeta primers (plus 13 Jbeta primers). The data were produced by immunoSEQ multiplex PCR, yet TCRdb's version contains in-frame clones alone and is incomplete. The data show more than 90,000 clones, around 64% seen once. The data are from a study of cytomegalovirus exposure and HLA in healthy donors. For the study at large: Prior work identified 120 million or so unique TCR beta sequences in around 170 million T cells. Ancestry clustering placed roughly four fifths of approximately 370 genotyped donors in the Caucasian-associated cluster.

J was trimmed by 4 bases and V by 8 bases; bases with no gene match: 3. Germline CDR1 is SNHLY and CDR2 is FYNNEI. The CDR3 covers 15 residues. General study findings and limits: TCR beta V- and J-gene trimming, according to a later analysis, was linked to a missense DCLRE1C variant. Analyses of presence/absence relied on an assumption of roughly uniform sequencing depth across donors.

Sequenced material: PBMCs. The V and J genes are TRBV2 and TRBJ2-2, with TRBD2 identical over 14 bases. This clonotype was obtained from a young woman in good health and CMV-seronegative. The CDR3 DNA reads as TGTGCCAGCGGGACTAGCGGGAGTCGCACCGGGGAGCTGTTTTTT. Translation gives CASGTSGSRTGELFF.